The 14 T cell receptor beta chains in this list originate from one sample, sequenced in a study of radiation and T cells in renal cell carcinoma. As to time point: blood 2 weeks post-SBRT. Indicated treatment: 15 Gy SBRT to primary tumor, nephrectomy 4 weeks later. TCRdb's table, derived via immunoSEQ multiplex PCR, lists solely in-frame clones and lacks some. The sample holds tens of thousands of clones; around three quarters are singletons and the top ten take about 7%. The material sequenced was blood, taken from a patient whose treatment included radiotherapy and nephrectomy. The source is a man between 60 and 75 years old with renal cell carcinoma.

This clone was counted a few times. The rearrangement links TRBV7-2 to TRBJ2-1, with TRBD1 identical over 7 bases. CDR3 length: 15 amino acids. Per germline, CDR1 SGHTA and CDR2 FQGNSA. V trimming: 3 bases; J trimming: 12 bases; junction bases outside the gene matches: 14. The CDR3: CASSFRDSLKVGQFF. In DNA, the CDR3 is TGTGCCAGCAGCTTCAGGGACAGTCTAAAGGTGGGGCAGTTCTTC.

V is TRBV7-7 and J is TRBJ2-1; 8 bases line up with TRBD1. Germline V gives CDR1 SSHAT, CDR2 FNYEAQ (reference sequence). The CDR3 length is 15 residues. The J segment lost 9 bases and the V segment lost 1 base, leaving 8 bases of the junction unmatched. Here the CDR3 reads CASSLGGRGQVEQFF. The CDR3 DNA sequence: TGTGCCAGCAGCTTAGGTGGCAGGGGGCAGGTTGAGCAGTTCTTC.

The genes are TRBV6-6 and TRBJ2-5; the D is unclear. Germline V lookup: CDR1 MNHNY, CDR2 SVGAGI (reference sequence). Trimming removed 7 bases from V and 3 bases from J, with 6 bases in between. The CDR3 totals 11 residues. The CDR3 reads CASTAKETQYF. The DNA of the CDR3 is TGTGCCAGCACAGCGAAAGAGACCCAGTACTTC.

CDR3 bases: TGTGCCAGTAGTAATACAGGGAGTGGGCAGCCCCAGCATTTT. Translating it yields CASSNTGSGQPQHF. This chain connects TRBV19 to TRBJ1-5, with D perhaps matching TRBD1 (6 bases). The germline V gene has CDR1 LNHDA and CDR2 SQIVND (reference sequence). The CDR3 has 14 amino acids. Trimming removed 4 bases at V and 7 bases at J, with 14 bases between.

CDR3 protein: CASTLAYGYTF. The CDR3 DNA is TGTGCCAGCACGCTAGCCTATGGCTACACCTTC. This rearrangement joins TRBV2 to TRBJ1-2; no clear D. Trimming stripped 7 bases from V and 4 bases from J, with 7 bases between. This CDR3 has 11 amino acids. Germline assignment: CDR1 SNHLY and CDR2 FYNNEI.

The chain is built from TRBV6-5 and TRBJ1-1, with D perhaps matching TRBD1 (6 bases). Trimming took 2 bases from V and 3 from J, leaving 13 bases between them. The CDR3 has 15 residues. Germline CDR1 and CDR2: MNHEY and SVGAGI. For the CDR3, the DNA is TGTGCCAGCAGTTACGGAGGGGGGTCGGACACTGAAGCTTTCTTT. Its protein is CASSYGGGSDTEAFF.

The genes are TRBV6-1 and TRBJ1-2; no firm D call. The CDR3 is 15 amino acids. Trimming shortened V by 4 bases and J by 4 bases, and 16 bases separated the two germline ends. The germline V gene encodes CDR1 MNHNS and CDR2 SASEGT. The CDR3, as DNA: TGTGCCAGCAGTGTCGCTAAGGACCCCTTCTATGGCTACACCTTC. It is translated as CASSVAKDPFYGYTF.

J is TRBJ2-1 and V is TRBV19; TRBD1 matches at 7 bases. There are 16 residues in the CDR3. Unmatched junction bases numbered 14, after V lost 3 bases and J lost 9 bases. Per germline, CDR1 LNHDA and CDR2 SQIVND (reference sequence). The CDR3: CASSIFRQGTGGEQFF. CDR3 sequence (DNA): TGTGCCAGTAGTATCTTTCGACAGGGAACTGGAGGTGAGCAGTTCTTC.

This clone was seen only a few times. The rearrangement links TRBV6-4 to TRBJ1-1; D unclear. Germline V gene data show CDR1 as MRHNA and CDR2 as SNTAGT. The CDR3 has 13 residues. V shed 3 bases and J shed 5 bases, with 10 bases lying between them. The CDR3 nucleotides read TGTGCCAGCAGTGAAATTCGTGGGACTGAAGCTTTCTTT. As protein: CASSEIRGTEAFF.

The chain recombines TRBV19 with TRBJ2-1; 8 nucleotides align to TRBD2. This CDR3 spans 16 amino acids. From germline, CDR1 is LNHDA and CDR2 SQIVND (reference sequence). Unmatched junction bases numbered 9, after V lost 4 bases and J lost 4 bases. The DNA for the CDR3 is TGTGCCAGTAGTAAATTCCAGGGACTAGTTTACAATGAGCAGTTCTTC. As protein: CASSKFQGLVYNEQFF. Based on the CDR3 plus reference TRBV19 and TRBJ2-1, the full variable domain is DGGITQSPKYLFRKEGQNVTLSCEQNLNHDAMYWYRQDPGQGLRLIYYSQIVNDFQKGDIAEGYSVSREKKESFPLTVTSAQKNPTAFYLCASSKFQGLVYNEQFFGPGTRLTVL.

This chain uses TRBV5-1 with TRBJ2-2; 9 bases map to TRBD2. CDR1 and CDR2 (germline): SGHRS, YFSETQ. The J segment lost 0 bases and the V segment lost 1 base, leaving 4 bases of the junction unmatched. The CDR3 loop spans 17 amino acids. The CDR3 bases are TGCGCCAGCAGCTTGAATAGCGGGGGAGCGAACACCGGGGAGCTGTTTTTT. Residues: CASSLNSGGANTGELFF. The full variable domain, with the rest looked up from reference TRBV5-1 and TRBJ2-2, is KAGVTQTPRYLIKTRGQQVTLSCSPISGHRSVSWYQQTPGQGLQFLFEYFSETQRNKGNFPGRFSGRQFSNSRSEMNVSTLELGDSALYLCASSLNSGGANTGELFFGEGSRLTVL.

The V and J genes are TRBV18 and TRBJ2-7; 8 nucleotides match TRBD1. V lost 5 bases and J lost 5; bases outside the gene matches: 11. Germline values: CDR1 KGHSH, CDR2 LQKENI. This CDR3 region has 15 residues. The DNA for the CDR3 is TGTGCCAGCTCAGTCGGGACAGGACCGCAGGACGAGCAGTACTTC. Translated, it gives CASSVGTGPQDEQYF.

V is TRBV7-2 and J is TRBJ2-2, with 8 bases identical to TRBD1. The CDR3 has 14 amino acids. CDR1 is SGHTA and CDR2 is FQGNSA in the germline V gene. V lost 8 bases, J lost 5 bases, and 7 bases stayed unmatched. CDR3 nucleotides: TGTGCCAGCGCCAGGGGGCAGAGGACCGGGGAGCTGTTTTTT. This gives the protein CASARGQRTGELFF.

V usage is TRBV27 and J usage is TRBJ1-5; 7 nucleotides align to TRBD1. CDR3 size: 17 residues. Germline loops: CDR1 MNHEY, CDR2 SMNVEV (reference sequence). V was pared by 3 bases and J by 7 bases, with 15 bases of the junction left unmatched. The CDR3 region is CASSLTFDRAVAQPQHF. CDR3 bases: TGTGCCAGCAGTTTGACCTTCGACAGGGCCGTTGCCCAGCCCCAGCATTTT.